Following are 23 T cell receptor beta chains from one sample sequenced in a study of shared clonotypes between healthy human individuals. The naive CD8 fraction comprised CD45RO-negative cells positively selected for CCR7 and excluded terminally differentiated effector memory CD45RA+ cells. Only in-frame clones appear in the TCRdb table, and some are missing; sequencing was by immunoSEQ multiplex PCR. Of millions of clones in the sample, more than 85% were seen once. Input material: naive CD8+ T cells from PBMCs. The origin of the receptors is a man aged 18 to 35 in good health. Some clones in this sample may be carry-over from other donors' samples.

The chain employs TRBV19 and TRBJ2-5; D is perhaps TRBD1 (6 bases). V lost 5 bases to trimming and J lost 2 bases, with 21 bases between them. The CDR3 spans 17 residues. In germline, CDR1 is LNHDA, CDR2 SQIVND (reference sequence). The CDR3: CASSVLHREGVQETQYF. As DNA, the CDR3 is TGTGCCAGTAGTGTCCTTCACAGGGAAGGGGTACAAGAGACCCAGTACTTC.

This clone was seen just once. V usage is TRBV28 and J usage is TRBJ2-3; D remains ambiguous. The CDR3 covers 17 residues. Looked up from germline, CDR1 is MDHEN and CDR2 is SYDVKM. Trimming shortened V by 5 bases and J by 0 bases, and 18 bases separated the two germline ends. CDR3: CASSKPGSLTSTDTQYF. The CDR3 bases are TGTGCCAGCAGTAAGCCGGGCAGCTTAACTAGCACAGATACGCAGTATTTT. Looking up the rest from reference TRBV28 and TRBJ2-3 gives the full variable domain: DVKVTQSSRYLVKRTGEKVFLECVQDMDHENMFWYRQDPGLGLRLIYFSYDVKMKEKGDIPEGYSVSREKKERFSLILESASTNQTSMYLCASSKPGSLTSTDTQYFGPGTRLTVL.

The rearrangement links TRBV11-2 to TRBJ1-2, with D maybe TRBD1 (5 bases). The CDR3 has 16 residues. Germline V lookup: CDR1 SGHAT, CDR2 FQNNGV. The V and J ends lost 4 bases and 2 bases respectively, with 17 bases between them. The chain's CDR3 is CASSYSTGLENYGYTF. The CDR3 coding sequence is TGTGCCAGCAGCTACAGTACAGGACTCGAAAACTATGGCTACACCTTC.

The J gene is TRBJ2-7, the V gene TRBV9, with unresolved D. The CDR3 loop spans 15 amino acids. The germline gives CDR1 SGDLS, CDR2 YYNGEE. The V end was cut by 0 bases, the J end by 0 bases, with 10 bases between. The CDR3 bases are TGTGCCAGCAGCGTAGGTGTCAGCACCTCCTACGAGCAGTACTTC. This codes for CASSVGVSTSYEQYF.

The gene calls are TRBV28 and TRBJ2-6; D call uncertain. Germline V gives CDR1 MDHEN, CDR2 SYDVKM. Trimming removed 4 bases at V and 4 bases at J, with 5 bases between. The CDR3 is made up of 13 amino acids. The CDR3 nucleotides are TGTGCCAGCAGTTATTTGGGGGCCAACGTCCTGACTTTC. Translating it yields CASSYLGANVLTF.

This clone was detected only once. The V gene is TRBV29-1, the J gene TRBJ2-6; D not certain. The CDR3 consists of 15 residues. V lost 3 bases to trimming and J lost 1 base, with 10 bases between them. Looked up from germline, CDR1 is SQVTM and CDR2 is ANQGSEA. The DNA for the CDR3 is TGCAGCGTTGACTCCCTCATTTCTGGGGCCAACGTCCTGACTTTC. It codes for CSVDSLISGANVLTF.

The CDR3 DNA sequence: TGTGCCAGCAGCTTATCTTGGGGGTATAGATCCTACGAGCAGTACTTC. This encodes CASSLSWGYRSYEQYF. The rearrangement links TRBV7-8 to TRBJ2-7; D might be TRBD1 or TRBD2, each matching 5 bases. Germline values: CDR1 SGHVS, CDR2 FQNEAQ. The CDR3 extends over 16 amino acids. Trimming removed 2 bases at V and 1 base at J, with 15 bases between. The complete variable domain, with remaining parts taken from reference TRBV7-8 and TRBJ2-7, reads GAGVSQSPRYKVAKRGQDVALRCDPISGHVSLFWYQQALGQGPEFLTYFQNEAQLDKSGLPSDRFFAERPEGSVSTLKIQRTQQEDSAVYLCASSLSWGYRSYEQYFGPGTRLTVT.

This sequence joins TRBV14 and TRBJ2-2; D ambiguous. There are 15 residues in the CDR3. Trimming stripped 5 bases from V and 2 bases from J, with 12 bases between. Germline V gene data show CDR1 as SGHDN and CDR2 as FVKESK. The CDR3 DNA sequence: TGTGCCAGCAGCTCAACGCAGAAAAACACCGGGGAGCTGTTTTTT. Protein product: CASSSTQKNTGELFF.

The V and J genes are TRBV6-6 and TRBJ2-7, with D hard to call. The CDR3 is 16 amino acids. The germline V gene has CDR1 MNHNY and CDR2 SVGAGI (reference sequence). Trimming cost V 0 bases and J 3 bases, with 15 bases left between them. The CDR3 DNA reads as TGTGCCAGCAGTTACTCGATTTCTAGGGTAGTCTACGAGCAGTACTTC. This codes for CASSYSISRVVYEQYF.

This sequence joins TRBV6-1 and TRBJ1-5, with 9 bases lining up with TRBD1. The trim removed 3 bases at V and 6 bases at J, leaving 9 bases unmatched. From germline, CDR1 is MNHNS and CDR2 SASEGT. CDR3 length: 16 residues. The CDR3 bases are TGTGCCAGCAGTGACAGGACAGGGGTGGTTGTTCAGCCCCAGCATTTT. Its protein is CASSDRTGVVVQPQHF.

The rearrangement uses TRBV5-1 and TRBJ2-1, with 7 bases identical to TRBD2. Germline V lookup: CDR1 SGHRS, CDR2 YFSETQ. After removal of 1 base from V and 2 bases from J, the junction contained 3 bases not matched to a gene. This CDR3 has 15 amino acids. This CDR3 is CASSLSGTPYNEQFF. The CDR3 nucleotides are TGCGCCAGCAGCTTGAGCGGGACCCCCTACAATGAGCAGTTCTTC. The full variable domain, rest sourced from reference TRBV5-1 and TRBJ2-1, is KAGVTQTPRYLIKTRGQQVTLSCSPISGHRSVSWYQQTPGQGLQFLFEYFSETQRNKGNFPGRFSGRQFSNSRSEMNVSTLELGDSALYLCASSLSGTPYNEQFFGPGTRLTVL.

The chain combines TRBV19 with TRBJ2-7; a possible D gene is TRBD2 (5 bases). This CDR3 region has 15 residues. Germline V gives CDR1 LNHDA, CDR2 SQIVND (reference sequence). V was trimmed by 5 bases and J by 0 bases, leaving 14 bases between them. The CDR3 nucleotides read TGTGCCAGTAGTCTCACCGGACTGGACTCCTACGAGCAGTACTTC. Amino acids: CASSLTGLDSYEQYF.

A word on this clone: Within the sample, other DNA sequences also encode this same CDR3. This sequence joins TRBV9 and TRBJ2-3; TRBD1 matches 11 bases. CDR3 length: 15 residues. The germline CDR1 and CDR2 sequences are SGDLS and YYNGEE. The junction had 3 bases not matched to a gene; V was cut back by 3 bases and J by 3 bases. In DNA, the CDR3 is TGTGCCAGCAGCGACCGGGACAGGGGGACAGATACGCAGTATTTT. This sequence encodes CASSDRDRGTDTQYF.

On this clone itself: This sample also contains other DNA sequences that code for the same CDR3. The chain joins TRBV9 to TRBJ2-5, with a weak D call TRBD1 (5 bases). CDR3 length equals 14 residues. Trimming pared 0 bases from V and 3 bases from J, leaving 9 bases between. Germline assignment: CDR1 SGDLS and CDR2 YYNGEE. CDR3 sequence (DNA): TGTGCCAGCAGCGTAGCGTCCAGGGAAGAGACCCAGTACTTC. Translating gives CASSVASREETQYF.

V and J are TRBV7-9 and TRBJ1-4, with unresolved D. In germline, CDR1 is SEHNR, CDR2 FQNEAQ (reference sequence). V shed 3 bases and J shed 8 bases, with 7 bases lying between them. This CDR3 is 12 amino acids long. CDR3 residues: CASSLQQEKLFF. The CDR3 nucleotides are TGTGCCAGCAGCTTGCAGCAAGAAAAACTGTTTTTT.

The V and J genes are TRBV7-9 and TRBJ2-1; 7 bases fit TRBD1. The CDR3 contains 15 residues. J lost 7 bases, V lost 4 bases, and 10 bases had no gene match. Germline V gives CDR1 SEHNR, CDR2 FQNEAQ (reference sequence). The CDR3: CASSSPDRERNEQFF. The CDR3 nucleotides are TGTGCCAGCAGCTCCCCTGACAGGGAGCGGAATGAGCAGTTCTTC.

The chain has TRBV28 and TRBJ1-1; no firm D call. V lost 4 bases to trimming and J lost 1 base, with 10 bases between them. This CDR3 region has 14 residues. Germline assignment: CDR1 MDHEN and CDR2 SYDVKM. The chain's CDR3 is CASSSTVTNTEAFF. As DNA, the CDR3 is TGTGCCAGCAGTTCTACAGTAACGAACACTGAAGCTTTCTTT. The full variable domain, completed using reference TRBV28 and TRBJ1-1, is DVKVTQSSRYLVKRTGEKVFLECVQDMDHENMFWYRQDPGLGLRLIYFSYDVKMKEKGDIPEGYSVSREKKERFSLILESASTNQTSMYLCASSSTVTNTEAFFGQGTRLTVV.

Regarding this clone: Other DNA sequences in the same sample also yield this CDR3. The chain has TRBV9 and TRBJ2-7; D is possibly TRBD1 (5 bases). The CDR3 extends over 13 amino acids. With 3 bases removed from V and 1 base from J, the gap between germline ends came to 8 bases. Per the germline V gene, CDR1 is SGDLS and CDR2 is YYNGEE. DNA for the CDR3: TGTGCCAGCAGCGGGGGCGGTTCCTACGAGCAGTACTTC. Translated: CASSGGGSYEQYF.

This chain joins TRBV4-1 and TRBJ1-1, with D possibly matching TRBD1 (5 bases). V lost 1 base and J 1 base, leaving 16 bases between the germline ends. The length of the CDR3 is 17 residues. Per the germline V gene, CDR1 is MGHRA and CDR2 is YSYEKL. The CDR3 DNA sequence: TGCGCCAGCAGCCAAGTCGTGCAGGGAAGGGCGAACACTGAAGCTTTCTTT. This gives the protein CASSQVVQGRANTEAFF.

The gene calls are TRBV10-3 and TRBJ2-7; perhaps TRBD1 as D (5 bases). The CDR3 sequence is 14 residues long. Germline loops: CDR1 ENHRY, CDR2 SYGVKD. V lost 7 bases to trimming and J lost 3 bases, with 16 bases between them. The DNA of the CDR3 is TGTGCCATCACCGAACAGGCCTCCAACTACGAGCAGTACTTC. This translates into CAITEQASNYEQYF.

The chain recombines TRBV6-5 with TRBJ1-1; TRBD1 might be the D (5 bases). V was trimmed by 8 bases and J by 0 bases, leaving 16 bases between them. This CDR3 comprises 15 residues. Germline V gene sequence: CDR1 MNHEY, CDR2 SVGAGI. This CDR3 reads CASFARWGMNTEAFF. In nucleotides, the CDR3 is TGTGCCAGCTTCGCTAGGTGGGGCATGAACACTGAAGCTTTCTTT.

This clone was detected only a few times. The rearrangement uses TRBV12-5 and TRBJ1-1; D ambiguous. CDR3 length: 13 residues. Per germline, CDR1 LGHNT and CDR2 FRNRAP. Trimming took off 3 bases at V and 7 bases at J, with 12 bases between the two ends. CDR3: CASGFVLSGEAFF. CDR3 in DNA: TGTGCTAGTGGTTTTGTCCTTTCGGGTGAAGCTTTCTTT. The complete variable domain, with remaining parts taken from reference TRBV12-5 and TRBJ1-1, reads DARVTQTPRHKVTEMGQEVTMRCQPILGHNTVFWYRQTMMQGLELLAYFRNRAPLDDSGMPKDRFSAEMPDATLATLKIQPSEPRDSAVYFCASGFVLSGEAFFGQGTRLTVV.

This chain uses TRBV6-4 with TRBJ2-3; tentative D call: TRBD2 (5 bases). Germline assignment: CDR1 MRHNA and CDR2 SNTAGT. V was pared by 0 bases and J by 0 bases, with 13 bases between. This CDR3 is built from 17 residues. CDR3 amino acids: CASSDSYQRRSTDTQYF. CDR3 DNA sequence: TGTGCCAGCAGTGACTCGTACCAGCGGCGAAGCACAGATACGCAGTATTTT.